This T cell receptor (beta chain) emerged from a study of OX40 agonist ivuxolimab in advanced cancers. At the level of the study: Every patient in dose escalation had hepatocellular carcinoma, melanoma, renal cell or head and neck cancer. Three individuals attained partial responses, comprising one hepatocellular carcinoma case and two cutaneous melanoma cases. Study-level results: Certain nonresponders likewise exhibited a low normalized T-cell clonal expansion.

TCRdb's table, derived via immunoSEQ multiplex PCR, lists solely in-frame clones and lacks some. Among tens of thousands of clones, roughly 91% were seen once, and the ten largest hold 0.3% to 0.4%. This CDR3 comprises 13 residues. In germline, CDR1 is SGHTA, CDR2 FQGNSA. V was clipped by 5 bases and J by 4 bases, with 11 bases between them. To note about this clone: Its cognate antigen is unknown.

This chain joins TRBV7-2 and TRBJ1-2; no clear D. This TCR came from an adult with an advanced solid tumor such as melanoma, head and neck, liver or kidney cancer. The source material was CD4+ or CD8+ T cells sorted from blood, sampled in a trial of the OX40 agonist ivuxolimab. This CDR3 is CASSPGPRYGYTF. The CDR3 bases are TGTGCCAGCAGCCCAGGACCGCGCTATGGCTACACCTTC.